One sample yielded the 30 T cell receptor beta chains listed below, sequenced in a study of cytomegalovirus exposure and HLA in healthy donors (dated by TCRdb to about 2017). The library was produced with the immunoSEQ multiplex PCR assay. A mixture of 60 forward primers for TCR Vbeta segments and 13 reverse primers for TCR Jbeta segments was used in the multiplex PCR. TCRdb took over this immuneACCESS table, retaining in-frame rearrangements with V and J assigned. Such tables are incomplete; in checked studies, under half of the missing clones stem from an unresolved V gene, and the remainder is unexplained. The sample contains some 150,000 clones, approximately 80% of them found a single time. The top ten clonotypes cover roughly 13% of the sample. The sequenced sample consisted of PBMCs. These receptors were collected from a man aged 25 to 40 in good health and CMV-seropositive.

This chain uses TRBV15 with TRBJ1-5; D might be TRBD1 (5 bases). The CDR3 has 14 residues. With 3 bases removed from V and 5 bases from J, the gap between germline ends came to 11 bases. Per the germline V gene, CDR1 is LNHNV and CDR2 is YYDKDF (reference sequence). CDR3 nucleotide sequence: TGTGCCACCAGCAGTCGGGGGACTCATCAGCCCCAGCATTTT. Its protein is CATSSRGTHQPQHF.

As concerns this clone: One end of the junction does not line up with germline, which may come from a read error. The genes are TRBV5-6 and TRBJ1-6; 7 bases agree with TRBD1. This CDR3 comprises 15 residues. Germline CDR1 is SGHDT and CDR2 is YYEEEE. CDR3 protein: CANSSVQGNNSPLHF. CDR3 in DNA: TGTGCCAACAGCTCAGTACAGGGGAATAATTCACCCCTCCACTTT.

The chain is built from TRBV10-3 and TRBJ2-7; 10 nucleotides agree with TRBD2. The germline V gene has CDR1 ENHRY and CDR2 SYGVKD. V lost 3 bases, J lost 1 base, and 6 bases stayed unmatched. This CDR3 contains 16 residues. CDR3 amino acids: CAISEKVSGGSYEQYF. Here the CDR3 DNA reads TGTGCCATCAGTGAAAAGGTTAGCGGGGGGTCCTACGAGCAGTACTTC.

The chain links TRBV7-9 to TRBJ2-6; 9 bases align to TRBD2. The CDR3 consists of 16 residues. Germline V gene lookup returns CDR1 SEHNR and CDR2 FQNEAQ (reference sequence). Germline trimming cut 5 bases from V and 2 bases from J; bases unmatched to any gene: 4. This CDR3 reads CASSPRLAAGANVLTF. The CDR3, as DNA: TGTGCCAGCAGCCCCAGACTAGCGGCTGGGGCCAACGTCCTGACTTTC.

J is TRBJ2-5 and V is TRBV5-6; 7 nucleotides match TRBD1. The CDR3 contains 14 residues. Germline CDR1 is SGHDT and CDR2 is YYEEEE. V shed 3 bases and J 7 bases; nucleotides not matched to a gene: 9. The CDR3 loop reads CASSSGTAEGTQYF. The CDR3 coding sequence is TGTGCCAGCAGCTCCGGGACAGCCGAAGGGACCCAGTACTTC.

V gene TRBV5-4 combines with J gene TRBJ2-2; 10 bases agree with TRBD2. V was pared by 2 bases and J by 6 bases, with 13 bases of the junction left unmatched. There are 18 residues in the CDR3. CDR1 and CDR2 from the germline V gene are SGHNT and YYREEE (reference sequence). CDR3 protein: CASSFEGLAVRGAGELFF. In nucleotides, the CDR3 is TGTGCCAGCAGCTTCGAAGGACTAGCGGTCCGGGGGGCCGGGGAGCTGTTTTTT.

DNA for the CDR3: TGTGCCAGCAGCGAGACCCGGGAAGAGACCCAGTACTTC. Its translation: CASSETREETQYF. The J gene is TRBJ2-5, the V gene TRBV7-3; D is undetermined. The germline gives CDR1 SGHTA, CDR2 FQGTGA. The CDR3 runs 13 residues. Deletions cut 5 bases from V and 3 bases from J, with 10 bases between.

The gene calls are TRBV2 and TRBJ2-7, with 8 bases aligning to TRBD1. With V trimmed by 6 bases and J by 2 bases, 3 bases remained unmatched. The CDR3 sequence is 13 residues long. CDR1 is SNHLY and CDR2 is FYNNEI in the germline V gene. The CDR3 DNA is TGTGCCAGCAGGGGACAGGTGCCCTACGAGCAGTACTTC. Translation gives CASRGQVPYEQYF.

The gene calls are TRBV28 and TRBJ2-7; no clear D. The CDR3 is made up of 14 amino acids. Germline V gene sequence: CDR1 MDHEN, CDR2 SYDVKM. The V end was cut by 2 bases, the J end by 7 bases, with 15 bases between. In DNA, the CDR3 is TGTGCCAGCAGTTTAAGGTCCTTGGGCCTAGAGCAGTACTTC. This translates into CASSLRSLGLEQYF.

The chain employs TRBV2 and TRBJ1-1; 9 bases agree with TRBD1. CDR1 and CDR2 (germline): SNHLY, FYNNEI. This CDR3 has 14 amino acids. V lost 10 bases, J lost 1 base, and 7 bases stayed unmatched. The DNA for the CDR3 is TGTGCCACCACACCGGGACAGGGGAACACTGAAGCTTTCTTT. Residues: CATTPGQGNTEAFF.

J is TRBJ2-7 and V is TRBV27; 8 nucleotides agree with TRBD1. CDR3 length: 15 residues. After removal of 3 bases from V and 4 bases from J, the junction contained 8 bases not matched to a gene. Per the germline V gene, CDR1 is MNHEY and CDR2 is SMNVEV (reference sequence). This CDR3 is CASSFVAGGGYEQYF. The CDR3 coding sequence is TGTGCCAGCAGTTTCGTGGCAGGGGGCGGGTACGAGCAGTACTTC.

The chain recombines TRBV4-2 with TRBJ2-5; tentatively, D is TRBD1 (6 bases). Gene TRBJ2-7 matches the end of the DNA better, so the J call may be wrong. Looked up from germline, CDR1 is LGHNA and CDR2 is YNFKEQ. The CDR3 consists of 13 residues. The DNA for the CDR3 is TGTGCCAGCAGCCAAGACAGGGGCTACGAGCAGTACTTC. Translation: CASSQDRGYEQYF.

This chain connects TRBV28 to TRBJ2-3; 8 bases are shared with TRBD2. The germline CDR1 and CDR2 sequences are MDHEN and SYDVKM. This CDR3 comprises 15 residues. Trimming took 5 bases from V and 4 from J; bases not matched to a gene: 8. For the CDR3, the DNA is TGTGCCAGCAGTGCCCCCGGGGGGGGACCAGATACGCAGTATTTT. This sequence encodes CASSAPGGGPDTQYF.

V is TRBV6-5 and J is TRBJ2-4; D not resolved. Deletions cut 4 bases from V and 6 bases from J, with 13 bases between. Germline values: CDR1 MNHEY, CDR2 SVGAGI. There are 14 residues in the CDR3. In nucleotides, the CDR3 is TGTGCCAGCAGTTCTACTTTTAATGCAAACATTCAGTACTTC. Its protein is CASSSTFNANIQYF.

The chain uses TRBV5-4 and TRBJ1-3; the D gene is possibly TRBD1 (5 bases). The germline CDR1 and CDR2 sequences are SGHNT and YYREEE (reference sequence). This CDR3 has 17 amino acids. Trimming removed 0 bases at V and 4 bases at J, with 17 bases between. The CDR3 is CASSLDGRQGPGNTIYF. The DNA for the CDR3 is TGTGCCAGCAGCTTGGACGGGCGCCAGGGCCCCGGAAACACCATATATTTT.

The chain joins TRBV2 to TRBJ2-5, with TRBD2 identical over 15 bases. V shed 8 bases and J 0 bases; nucleotides not matched to a gene: 16. The germline V gene encodes CDR1 SNHLY and CDR2 FYNNEI. CDR3 length equals 20 residues. The CDR3 loop reads CASYPGTSGRHERYQETQYF. The CDR3 region has the DNA TGTGCCAGCTACCCCGGGACTAGCGGGAGGCACGAGAGGTACCAAGAGACCCAGTACTTC.

CDR3 sequence: CASSPGAGNGYTF. The DNA of the CDR3 is TGCGCCAGCAGCCCTGGCGCAGGGAATGGCTACACCTTC. The chain couples TRBV5-1 to TRBJ1-2, with D perhaps matching TRBD1 (5 bases). V was pared by 4 bases and J by 6 bases, with 13 bases between. The germline CDR1 and CDR2 sequences are SGHRS and YFSETQ. This CDR3 spans 13 amino acids.

V and J are TRBV7-2 and TRBJ2-7, with 9 bases that match TRBD1. The germline V gene has CDR1 SGHTA and CDR2 FQGNSA. Losses at the gene ends were 3 bases for V and 4 bases for J; bases not matched to a gene: 13. The CDR3 extends over 17 amino acids. Written as DNA, the CDR3 is TGTGCCAGCAGCTTTAATAGTGCGGGACAGGGTTATTACGAGCAGTACTTC. It yields the protein CASSFNSAGQGYYEQYF.

This clone occurred once. V usage is TRBV5-1 and J usage is TRBJ2-3; D possibly corresponds to TRBD2 (6 bases). V lost 1 base and J lost 2, with 11 bases in between. This CDR3 has 15 residues. CDR1 and CDR2 from the germline V gene are SGHRS and YFSETQ. Here the CDR3 DNA reads TGCGCCAGCAGCTTGACTAGCTGGAACACAGATACGCAGTATTTT. Translating gives CASSLTSWNTDTQYF.

The chain joins TRBV7-3 to TRBJ2-3; 8 positions agree with TRBD2. V lost 6 bases and J lost 6; bases outside the gene matches: 14. The CDR3 is 16 residues long. CDR1 is SGHTA, CDR2 FQGTGA, per germline. CDR3 in amino acids: CASSPVGREEVDTQYF. The CDR3 DNA is TGTGCCAGCAGTCCCGTTGGGCGGGAGGAGGTCGATACGCAGTATTTT.

The chain couples TRBV5-1 to TRBJ2-2; 14 bases map to TRBD2. Germline V gene sequence: CDR1 SGHRS, CDR2 YFSETQ. The V and J ends lost 6 bases and 5 bases, in that order; junction bases with no gene match: 3. The CDR3 has 15 amino acids. In DNA form, the CDR3 reads TGCGCCAGCAACCGACTAGCGGGAGGGACCGGGGAGCTGTTTTTT. Protein sequence: CASNRLAGGTGELFF.

This clone was counted only a few times. V and J are TRBV2 and TRBJ2-7; 8 nucleotides align to TRBD2. In germline, CDR1 is SNHLY, CDR2 FYNNEI. V shed 8 bases and J 9 bases; nucleotides not matched to a gene: 15. This CDR3 has 14 amino acids. Here the CDR3 reads CASLSDGRAYVQYF. CDR3 DNA: TGTGCCAGCCTGTCAGACGGGAGGGCCTATGTGCAGTACTTC.

DNA of the CDR3: TGTGCCAGCAGCTGGGGACAGGGGGGAAGCTCTGGGGCCAACGTCCTGACTTTC. Its translation is CASSWGQGGSSGANVLTF. V is TRBV5-4 and J is TRBJ2-6, with 11 bases aligning to TRBD1. V shed 3 bases, J shed 0 bases, and the junction held 5 bases outside the gene matches. Germline V CDR1 and CDR2: SGHNT, YYREEE (reference sequence). The CDR3 contains 18 residues.

This sequence joins TRBV11-3 and TRBJ2-7; TRBD1 agrees at 7 bases. In germline, CDR1 is SGHNT, CDR2 YENEEA. This CDR3 has 14 amino acids. The V segment lost 5 bases and the J segment 6 bases; nucleotides outside the gene matches: 10. CDR3: CASSTTGAATEQYF. As DNA, the CDR3 is TGTGCCAGCAGCACAACAGGGGCGGCAACCGAGCAGTACTTC.

The J gene is TRBJ2-1, the V gene TRBV7-3, with TRBD2 matching 8 bases. Germline CDR1 SGHTA, CDR2 FQGTGA. Trimming cost V 2 bases and J 12 bases; bases outside gene matches: 15. The CDR3 extends over 16 amino acids. The CDR3, as DNA: TGTGCCAGCAGCTTAGAGCCCATATCGGCGGGAGGCTCGCAGTTCTTC. Its translation: CASSLEPISAGGSQFF.

The genes are TRBV19 and TRBJ1-5, with TRBD1 matching 7 bases. This CDR3 comprises 13 residues. Per germline, CDR1 LNHDA and CDR2 SQIVND (reference sequence). Germline trimming cut 5 bases from V and 5 bases from J; bases unmatched to any gene: 3. CDR3 protein: CASSGQDYQPQHF. The CDR3 region has the DNA TGTGCCAGTAGTGGACAGGACTATCAGCCCCAGCATTTT.

This chain connects TRBV5-1 to TRBJ1-2; D gene unclear. Trimming removed 0 bases from V and 1 base from J, with 7 bases in between. This CDR3 is 14 amino acids long. Germline CDR1 and CDR2: SGHRS and YFSETQ. The CDR3 region is CASSLAPDNYGYTF. The CDR3 DNA sequence: TGCGCCAGCAGCTTGGCCCCAGATAACTATGGCTACACCTTC.

V usage is TRBV27 and J usage is TRBJ1-5; the D gene is possibly TRBD1 (6 bases). Trimming stripped 3 bases from V and 6 bases from J, with 12 bases between. The CDR3 has 14 amino acids. Germline V gene lookup returns CDR1 MNHEY and CDR2 SMNVEV (reference sequence). The CDR3 reads CASSLLTGGQPQHF. CDR3 bases: TGTGCCAGCAGTTTGTTGACAGGAGGTCAGCCCCAGCATTTT.

The genes are TRBV21-1 and TRBJ2-2; TRBD2, the D gene given by the table, was not confirmed from the DNA. TRBV21-1 is shown as a pseudogene. The CDR3 contains 18 residues. CDR3 sequence (DNA): TGTGCCAGCAGCAATTGCCTAGCGGGAGGAGTGAACACCGGGGAGCTGTTTTTT. Its translation is CASSNCLAGGVNTGELFF.

CDR3: CASSEAPSYEQYF. In DNA form, the CDR3 reads TGTGCCAGCAGTGAAGCCCCCTCGTACGAGCAGTACTTC. This chain connects TRBV6-1 to TRBJ2-7; D is uncertain. Between the trimmed V and J ends, which lost 0 bases and 4 bases, there was a span of 7 bases. Germline V lookup: CDR1 MNHNS, CDR2 SASEGT. CDR3 length: 13 amino acids.